This is a list of T cell receptor beta chains from one sample in a study of glioma-infiltrating T cells after dendritic cell vaccination. Clones were sequenced by immunoSEQ multiplex PCR, and TCRdb holds only the in-frame ones, with some missing. Found here are more than 70,000 clones, around 87% of them singletons; the top ten hold approximately 2.2%. Here the sequenced sample was blood, taken after dendritic cell vaccination. Receptors were obtained from a human donor with glioblastoma. The CDR3 runs from the conserved cysteine through the conserved F or W. The D gene is left open where the match is weak. Not all rows give a size; the values are once, few, many and, for expanded clones, a class.

clone_size: -; v_call: TRBV9; d_call: -; j_call: TRBJ1-3; cdr3_aa: CASTAGAHGNTIYF; cdr3_nt: TGTGCCAGCACCGCTGGGGCACATGGAAACACCATATATTTT
clone_size: -; v_call: TRBV7-2; d_call: TRBD2; j_call: TRBJ2-1; cdr3_aa: CASSLSASGGYNEQFF; cdr3_nt: TGTGCCAGCAGCTTAAGTGCTAGCGGGGGGTACAATGAGCAGTTCTTC
clone_size: -; v_call: TRBV7-6; d_call: -; j_call: TRBJ2-2; cdr3_aa: CASSDYTGELFF; cdr3_nt: TGTGCCAGCAGCGACTACACCGGGGAGCTGTTTTTT
clone_size: -; v_call: TRBV27; d_call: -; j_call: TRBJ1-2; cdr3_aa: CASSFWGDGGYTF; cdr3_nt: TGTGCCAGCAGTTTTTGGGGGGACGGCGGCTACACCTTC
clone_size: -; v_call: TRBV5-5; d_call: TRBD1; j_call: TRBJ2-2; cdr3_aa: CASRRDRLNTGELFF; cdr3_nt: TGTGCCAGCAGAAGGGACAGACTGAACACCGGGGAGCTGTTTTTT
clone_size: -; v_call: TRBV6-5; d_call: TRBD1; j_call: TRBJ2-7; cdr3_aa: CASSYSNLQGAHEQYF; cdr3_nt: TGTGCCAGCAGTTACTCGAATTTACAGGGGGCCCACGAGCAGTACTTC
clone_size: -; v_call: TRBV5-5; d_call: -; j_call: TRBJ1-2; cdr3_aa: CASSFWASANYGYTF; cdr3_nt: TGTGCCAGCAGCTTTTGGGCCTCAGCTAACTATGGCTACACCTTC
clone_size: -; v_call: TRBV6-6; d_call: TRBD1; j_call: TRBJ1-2; cdr3_aa: CASSVQGRDGYTF; cdr3_nt: TGTGCCAGCAGTGTACAGGGGCGAGATGGCTACACCTTC
clone_size: -; v_call: TRBV7-9; d_call: TRBD1; j_call: TRBJ1-2; cdr3_aa: CASSLWTGYSDYGYTF; cdr3_nt: TGTGCCAGCAGCCTTTGGACAGGGTATAGCGACTATGGCTACACCTTC
clone_size: -; v_call: TRBV11-3; d_call: -; j_call: TRBJ1-1; cdr3_aa: CASSLRGGNTEAFF; cdr3_nt: TGTGCCAGCAGCTTGCGGGGCGGGAACACTGAAGCTTTCTTT
clone_size: -; v_call: TRBV5-4; d_call: TRBD1; j_call: TRBJ2-7; cdr3_aa: CASSLGGTGGQSSYEQYF; cdr3_nt: TGTGCCAGCAGCTTGGGCGGGACAGGGGGCCAGAGCTCCTACGAGCAGTACTTC
clone_size: -; v_call: TRBV19; d_call: TRBD2; j_call: TRBJ2-1; cdr3_aa: CASTKIAGPSYNEQFF; cdr3_nt: TGTGCCAGTACCAAGATAGCGGGTCCCTCCTACAATGAGCAGTTCTTC
clone_size: -; v_call: TRBV27; d_call: TRBD2; j_call: TRBJ2-7; cdr3_aa: CASPGLAGDLVYEQYF; cdr3_nt: TGTGCCAGCCCGGGACTAGCGGGAGATCTGGTATACGAGCAGTACTTC
clone_size: -; v_call: TRBV7-8; d_call: -; j_call: TRBJ1-6; cdr3_aa: CASNMNSYNSPLHF; cdr3_nt: TGTGCCAGCAACATGAACTCCTATAATTCACCCCTCCACTTT
clone_size: few; v_call: TRBV2; d_call: -; j_call: TRBJ2-7; cdr3_aa: CASSEEEVTDEQYF; cdr3_nt: TGTGCCAGCAGTGAAGAGGAGGTAACCGACGAGCAGTACTTC
clone_size: -; v_call: TRBV4-1; d_call: -; j_call: TRBJ1-1; cdr3_aa: CASSHGSTGSTEAFF; cdr3_nt: TGCGCCAGCAGCCATGGATCAACAGGGAGCACTGAAGCTTTCTTT
clone_size: -; v_call: TRBV7-8; d_call: -; j_call: TRBJ2-3; cdr3_aa: CASSPPWDSSDTQYF; cdr3_nt: TGTGCCAGCAGCCCACCCTGGGACTCCTCAGATACGCAGTATTTT
clone_size: -; v_call: TRBV19; d_call: -; j_call: TRBJ1-2; cdr3_aa: CASSSRVSYGYTF; cdr3_nt: TGTGCCAGCAGCTCCAGGGTTTCCTATGGCTACACCTTC
clone_size: -; v_call: TRBV9; d_call: TRBD2; j_call: TRBJ2-1; cdr3_aa: CASSVTSGAYNEQFF; cdr3_nt: TGTGCCAGCAGCGTAACTAGCGGGGCCTACAATGAGCAGTTCTTC
clone_size: -; v_call: TRBV28; d_call: -; j_call: TRBJ2-2; cdr3_aa: CASSFSAGWTGELFF; cdr3_nt: TGTGCCAGCAGTTTCTCAGCAGGGTGGACCGGGGAGCTGTTTTTT